The rows below give T cell receptor beta chains drawn from one sample of a study of OX40 agonist ivuxolimab in advanced cancers. Sequenced by immunoSEQ multiplex PCR; TCRdb stores in-frame clones only, minus some. Of tens of thousands of clones in the sample, 88% were seen once. Here the sequenced sample was CD4+ or CD8+ T cells sorted from blood, taken in a trial of the OX40 agonist ivuxolimab. These TCRs come from an adult with an advanced solid tumor such as melanoma, head and neck, liver or kidney cancer. The conserved cysteine and the conserved F or W are not part of the CDR3 here. Each record gives: J gene, clone size, D gene, V gene, CDR3 protein. The D gene is left open where the match is weak. Clone size, where shown, is once, few, many, or a class for clones that have expanded.

J gene: TRBJ2-7
clone size: NA
D gene: NA
V gene: TRBV12-5
CDR3 protein: ASTQEGGMTYEQY

J gene: TRBJ2-1
clone size: NA
D gene: NA
V gene: TRBV2
CDR3 protein: ASIPGWLGSNEQF

J gene: TRBJ2-7
clone size: few
D gene: TRBD2
V gene: TRBV27
CDR3 protein: ASGASGGAWGEQY

J gene: TRBJ1-4
clone size: NA
D gene: NA
V gene: TRBV5-1
CDR3 protein: ASSLSGWNEKLF

J gene: TRBJ2-7
clone size: once
D gene: NA
V gene: TRBV7-2
CDR3 protein: ASSLFSRAGLTYEQY

J gene: TRBJ1-6
clone size: NA
D gene: NA
V gene: TRBV7-8
CDR3 protein: ASSLVRGKSPLH

J gene: TRBJ2-2
clone size: NA
D gene: NA
V gene: TRBV5-1
CDR3 protein: ASSRELGPPGELF

J gene: TRBJ1-2
clone size: NA
D gene: NA
V gene: TRBV7-2
CDR3 protein: ASSLDRGNYGYT

J gene: TRBJ1-5
clone size: NA
D gene: NA
V gene: TRBV19
CDR3 protein: ASSMFRGNQPQH

J gene: TRBJ2-7
clone size: NA
D gene: NA
V gene: TRBV27
CDR3 protein: ASSLKSLDSSYEQY

J gene: TRBJ1-4
clone size: NA
D gene: TRBD1
V gene: TRBV4-3
CDR3 protein: ASSLPGQGYEKLF

J gene: TRBJ1-3
clone size: NA
D gene: NA
V gene: TRBV7-2
CDR3 protein: ASSLRQRNTIY

J gene: TRBJ2-1
clone size: NA
D gene: TRBD2
V gene: TRBV5-8
CDR3 protein: ASSPGLAGYNEQF

J gene: TRBJ2-7
clone size: NA
D gene: TRBD1
V gene: TRBV10-3
CDR3 protein: AISSTGREQY

J gene: TRBJ2-3
clone size: NA
D gene: NA
V gene: TRBV21-1
CDR3 protein: ASSKPGDSGTDTQY